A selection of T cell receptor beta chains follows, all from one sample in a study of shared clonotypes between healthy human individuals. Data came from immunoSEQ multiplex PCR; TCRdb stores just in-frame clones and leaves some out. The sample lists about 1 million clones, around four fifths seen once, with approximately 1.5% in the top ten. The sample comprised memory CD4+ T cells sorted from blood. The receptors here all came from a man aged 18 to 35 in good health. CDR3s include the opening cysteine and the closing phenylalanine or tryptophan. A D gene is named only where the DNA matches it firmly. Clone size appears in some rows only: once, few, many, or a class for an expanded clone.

cdr3_aa: CATSRSSGAYNEQFF; cdr3_nt: TGTGCCACCAGCAGATCTAGCGGAGCATACAATGAGCAGTTCTTC; v_call: TRBV15; clone_size: -; j_call: TRBJ2-1; d_call: TRBD2
cdr3_aa: CASSSATMNTEAFF; cdr3_nt: TGTGCCAGCAGTTCGGCCACCATGAACACTGAAGCTTTCTTT; v_call: TRBV28; clone_size: -; j_call: TRBJ1-1; d_call: -
cdr3_aa: CASSLAGQTSNQPQHF; cdr3_nt: TGTGCTAGCAGCTTAGCAGGGCAGACGAGCAATCAGCCCCAGCATTTT; v_call: TRBV7-7; clone_size: -; j_call: TRBJ1-5; d_call: -
cdr3_aa: CASSPLSRVDTQYF; cdr3_nt: TGTGCCAGCTCTCCCCTCTCGCGGGTTGATACGCAGTATTTT; v_call: TRBV5-6; clone_size: -; j_call: TRBJ2-3; d_call: -
cdr3_aa: CASSRGSQEAQYF; cdr3_nt: TGTGCCAGCAGCCGAGGATCGCAAGAGGCCCAGTACTTC; v_call: TRBV7-2; clone_size: -; j_call: TRBJ2-5; d_call: -
cdr3_aa: CASSPGQAGNTEAFF; cdr3_nt: TGTGCCAGCAGTCCGGGACAGGCAGGGAACACTGAAGCTTTCTTT; v_call: TRBV6-5; clone_size: -; j_call: TRBJ1-1; d_call: TRBD1
cdr3_aa: CASRRGGNSYNEQFF; cdr3_nt: TGTGCCAGCAGACGGGGCGGGAACTCCTACAATGAGCAGTTCTTC; v_call: TRBV7-2; clone_size: -; j_call: TRBJ2-1; d_call: -
cdr3_aa: CASSSPTPLGNEQFF; cdr3_nt: TGCGCCAGCAGCTCCCCTACTCCCCTTGGGAATGAGCAGTTCTTC; v_call: TRBV5-1; clone_size: -; j_call: TRBJ2-1; d_call: -
cdr3_aa: CASSSGGAAETQYF; cdr3_nt: TGTGCCAGCAGCTCCGGGGGGGCGGCCGAGACCCAGTACTTC; v_call: TRBV7-2; clone_size: -; j_call: TRBJ2-5; d_call: TRBD2
cdr3_aa: CASSVVQGASYEQYF; cdr3_nt: TGTGCCAGCAGCGTAGTACAGGGGGCCAGCTACGAGCAGTACTTC; v_call: TRBV28; clone_size: many; j_call: TRBJ2-7; d_call: TRBD1
cdr3_aa: CAWSVRAGSYNEQFF; cdr3_nt: TGTGCCTGGAGTGTACGAGCGGGATCCTACAATGAGCAGTTCTTC; v_call: TRBV30; clone_size: -; j_call: TRBJ2-1; d_call: TRBD2
cdr3_aa: CASRRLAGTDTQYF; cdr3_nt: TGTGCCAGCAGGAGACTAGCGGGCACAGATACGCAGTATTTT; v_call: TRBV14; clone_size: -; j_call: TRBJ2-3; d_call: TRBD2
cdr3_aa: CASSSRTPGSNSPLHF; cdr3_nt: TGTGCCAGCAGCTCCAGGACGCCTGGGTCCAATTCACCCCTCCACTTT; v_call: TRBV5-8; clone_size: -; j_call: TRBJ1-6; d_call: -
cdr3_aa: CASSAGTLSSLHF; cdr3_nt: TGTGCCAGCAGCGCCGGGACCCTAAGCTCCCTCCACTTT; v_call: TRBV7-9; clone_size: -; j_call: TRBJ1-6; d_call: -
cdr3_aa: CASSPSGRYAYEQYF; cdr3_nt: TGTGCCAGCAGTCCCTCCGGCAGGTACGCCTACGAGCAGTACTTC; v_call: TRBV28; clone_size: few; j_call: TRBJ2-7; d_call: -
cdr3_aa: CASQTGANTGELFF; cdr3_nt: TGTGCCAGCCAGACAGGGGCGAACACCGGGGAGCTGTTTTTT; v_call: TRBV6-1; clone_size: -; j_call: TRBJ2-2; d_call: TRBD1
cdr3_aa: CASSVDRLNSPLHF; cdr3_nt: TGTGCCAGCAGTGTAGACCGTCTTAATTCACCCCTCCACTTT; v_call: TRBV6-6; clone_size: -; j_call: TRBJ1-6; d_call: -
cdr3_aa: CASSSWTGVGTGELFF; cdr3_nt: TGTGCCAGCAGCTCATGGACAGGGGTTGGGACCGGGGAGCTGTTTTTT; v_call: TRBV7-9; clone_size: -; j_call: TRBJ2-2; d_call: TRBD1
cdr3_aa: CASSSGRRETQYF; cdr3_nt: TGTGCCAGCAGTTCTGGACGACGGGAGACCCAGTACTTC; v_call: TRBV27; clone_size: -; j_call: TRBJ2-5; d_call: -
cdr3_aa: CASSLSGGAGGNTIYF; cdr3_nt: TGTGCCAGCAGCTTATCAGGGGGCGCAGGGGGAAACACCATATATTTT; v_call: TRBV7-8; clone_size: -; j_call: TRBJ1-3; d_call: TRBD1
cdr3_aa: CASSQAGTPGGELFF; cdr3_nt: TGTGCCAGCAGTCAGGCCGGGACCCCAGGGGGGGAGCTGTTTTTT; v_call: TRBV2; clone_size: -; j_call: TRBJ2-2; d_call: -
cdr3_aa: CASSTDSSYNEQFF; cdr3_nt: TGTGCCAGCAGTACAGATAGCTCCTACAATGAGCAGTTCTTC; v_call: TRBV6-5; clone_size: -; j_call: TRBJ2-1; d_call: -
cdr3_aa: CASSRDGAYEQYF; cdr3_nt: TGTGCCAGTAGTAGGGACGGAGCCTACGAGCAGTACTTC; v_call: TRBV19; clone_size: -; j_call: TRBJ2-7; d_call: -
cdr3_aa: CASSQARATMGTGELFF; cdr3_nt: TGTGCCAGCTCACAAGCGAGGGCAACCATGGGGACCGGGGAGCTGTTTTTT; v_call: TRBV18; clone_size: -; j_call: TRBJ2-2; d_call: -
cdr3_aa: CASSPPRDRVFHSPLHF; cdr3_nt: TGTGCCAGCTCACCACCGCGGGACAGGGTCTTTCATTCACCCCTCCACTTT; v_call: TRBV18; clone_size: -; j_call: TRBJ1-6; d_call: TRBD1
cdr3_aa: CAITVGSNTEAFF; cdr3_nt: TGTGCCATCACTGTGGGGTCGAACACTGAAGCTTTCTTT; v_call: TRBV10-3; clone_size: -; j_call: TRBJ1-1; d_call: -
cdr3_aa: CASSLSGGGSDTQYF; cdr3_nt: TGTGCCAGCAGTCTTAGCGGGGGGGGATCAGATACGCAGTATTTT; v_call: TRBV6-1; clone_size: -; j_call: TRBJ2-3; d_call: TRBD2
cdr3_aa: CATKVSQETQYF; cdr3_nt: TGTGCCACCAAGGTATCTCAAGAGACCCAGTACTTC; v_call: TRBV28; clone_size: -; j_call: TRBJ2-5; d_call: -
cdr3_aa: CASSWPDREAEAFF; cdr3_nt: TGTGCCAGCAGCTGGCCGGACAGGGAGGCTGAAGCTTTCTTT; v_call: TRBV5-8; clone_size: -; j_call: TRBJ1-1; d_call: TRBD1
cdr3_aa: CASRPRGESYEQYF; cdr3_nt: TGTGCCAGCAGGCCCCGGGGAGAGAGCTACGAGCAGTACTTC; v_call: TRBV6-1; clone_size: -; j_call: TRBJ2-7; d_call: -
cdr3_aa: CATMGGHLGGYEQYF; cdr3_nt: TGTGCCACCATGGGGGGACATCTAGGAGGCTACGAGCAGTACTTC; v_call: TRBV6-1; clone_size: -; j_call: TRBJ2-7; d_call: -
cdr3_aa: CASSANPGQTNGYTF; cdr3_nt: TGTGCCAGTAGTGCAAATCCGGGACAGACGAATGGCTACACCTTC; v_call: TRBV19; clone_size: once; j_call: TRBJ1-2; d_call: TRBD1
cdr3_aa: CASSLGTGGLETQYF; cdr3_nt: TGTGCCAGCAGCCTAGGGACAGGGGGCTTGGAGACCCAGTACTTC; v_call: TRBV11-2; clone_size: -; j_call: TRBJ2-5; d_call: TRBD1
cdr3_aa: CASSSPGRSNTEAFF; cdr3_nt: TGTGCCAGCAGCTCACCGGGACGGTCCAATACTGAGGCTTTCTTT; v_call: TRBV5-4; clone_size: -; j_call: TRBJ1-1; d_call: -
cdr3_aa: CAWSLSGYPTNEKLFF; cdr3_nt: TGTGCCTGGAGTCTTTCGGGGTACCCAACTAATGAAAAACTGTTTTTT; v_call: TRBV30; clone_size: -; j_call: TRBJ1-4; d_call: -
cdr3_aa: CASSSQLRTDTQYF; cdr3_nt: TGCGCCAGCAGCTCTCAATTGCGCACAGATACGCAGTATTTT; v_call: TRBV5-1; clone_size: -; j_call: TRBJ2-3; d_call: -
cdr3_aa: CASSEGGTASNQPQHF; cdr3_nt: TGTGCCAGCAGTGAAGGTGGGACAGCTAGCAATCAGCCCCAGCATTTT; v_call: TRBV6-1; clone_size: -; j_call: TRBJ1-5; d_call: TRBD1
cdr3_aa: CASSYPQGLAGGPRSYNEQFF; cdr3_nt: TGTGCCAGCAGTTACCCACAGGGACTAGCGGGAGGGCCTCGCTCCTACAATGAGCAGTTCTTC; v_call: TRBV6-9; clone_size: -; j_call: TRBJ2-1; d_call: TRBD2
cdr3_aa: CASSLTGDPYNEQFF; cdr3_nt: TGCGCCAGCAGCTTGACAGGGGACCCCTACAATGAGCAGTTCTTC; v_call: TRBV5-1; clone_size: -; j_call: TRBJ2-1; d_call: TRBD1
cdr3_aa: CASSSGQYNEKLFF; cdr3_nt: TGCGCCAGCAGCTCGGGACAGTATAATGAAAAACTGTTTTTT; v_call: TRBV5-1; clone_size: -; j_call: TRBJ1-4; d_call: TRBD1
cdr3_aa: CAISESVDEQFF; cdr3_nt: TGTGCCATCAGTGAGTCGGTGGATGAGCAGTTCTTC; v_call: TRBV10-3; clone_size: -; j_call: TRBJ2-1; d_call: -
cdr3_aa: CASSQEGHGGTNYGYTF; cdr3_nt: TGTGCCAGCAGCCAAGAAGGGCATGGGGGCACTAACTATGGCTACACCTTC; v_call: TRBV4-2; clone_size: -; j_call: TRBJ1-2; d_call: -
cdr3_aa: CARADGLCLTRAPNTEAFF; cdr3_nt: TGCGCCAGAGCTGATGGTCTCTGTCTTACTCGGGCCCCGAACACTGAAGCTTTCTTT; v_call: TRBV5-1; clone_size: -; j_call: TRBJ1-1; d_call: -
cdr3_aa: CASSWTGDNEQFF; cdr3_nt: TGTGCCAGCAGCTGGACAGGCGACAATGAGCAGTTCTTC; v_call: TRBV2; clone_size: few; j_call: TRBJ2-1; d_call: TRBD1
cdr3_aa: CASSSTGGSYEQYF; cdr3_nt: TGCGCCAGCAGCTCGACAGGGGGATCCTACGAGCAGTACTTC; v_call: TRBV5-1; clone_size: few; j_call: TRBJ2-7; d_call: TRBD1
cdr3_aa: CASSPATGHLWFRNQPQHF; cdr3_nt: TGTGCCAGCTCACCGGCTACAGGGCACCTATGGTTTCGCAATCAGCCCCAGCATTTT; v_call: TRBV18; clone_size: -; j_call: TRBJ1-5; d_call: -
cdr3_aa: CASSFSMNTEAFF; cdr3_nt: TGTGCCAGCAGTTTCTCAATGAACACTGAAGCTTTCTTT; v_call: TRBV28; clone_size: -; j_call: TRBJ1-1; d_call: -